The next 25 T cell receptor beta chains were all read from a single sample in a study of T-cell reconstitution after alpha-beta-depleted transplantation in children. Library preparation (for TCRbeta) was performed with unique molecular identifiers. From the PCR reads, TCRdb called clonotypes with MiXCR, one entry per CDR3 protein. Of 750,000 to 950,000 distinct CDR3 sequences listed, 16% are singletons. Material: PBMCs, mostly from graft donor cells, obtained 360 days after TCRalphabeta/CD19-depleted stem cell transplant. These receptor sequences come from a male patient aged 10-17 years who had a stem cell transplant for acute lymphoblastic leukemia, so the T cells may come from the graft donor.

The V and J genes are TRBV5-4 and TRBJ2-1; the D is unclear. This CDR3 spans 12 amino acids. Germline values: CDR1 SGHNT, CDR2 YYREEE (reference sequence). V shed 1 base and J shed 9 bases, with 8 bases lying between them. As DNA, the CDR3 is TGTGCCAGCAGCTTGTTGGGCCCTGAGCAGTTCTTC. This gives the protein CASSLLGPEQFF.

V is TRBV25-1 and J is TRBJ1-1, with a tentative D call TRBD1 (5 bases). CDR1 is MGHDK, CDR2 SYGVNS, per germline. V was pared by 3 bases and J by 5 bases, with 25 bases between. The CDR3 has 18 amino acids. In DNA, the CDR3 is TGTGCCAGCAGTGATAAATTGCGGCACGGGGACGGAGGGACTGAAGCTTTCTTT. Amino acids: CASSDKLRHGDGGTEAFF.

This chain uses TRBV20-1 with TRBJ2-4, with D perhaps assigned TRBD1 or TRBD2 (5 bases each). There are 14 residues in the CDR3. CDR1 and CDR2 (germline): DFQATT, SNEGSKA (reference sequence). The V end was cut by 4 bases, the J end by 1 base, with 11 bases between. The CDR3 DNA reads TGCAGTGCTATATCCGGGACCGCCAAAAACATTCAGTACTTC. This gives the protein CSAISGTAKNIQYF.

This chain joins TRBV12-3 or TRBV12-4 and TRBJ2-5; 8 nucleotides align to TRBD1. This CDR3 spans 15 amino acids. Trimming at V came to 7 bases and at J to 5 bases, leaving 12 bases not matched to a gene. CDR3 nucleotide sequence: TGTGCCAGCACCCTGGGGGACAGGAGGCGGGAGACCCAGTACTTC. Residues: CASTLGDRRRETQYF.

This clonotype was counted a few times. The chain joins TRBV20-1 to TRBJ2-5, with 7 bases that match TRBD2. The V and J ends lost 0 bases and 5 bases, in that order; junction bases with no gene match: 9. This CDR3 is 15 amino acids long. Germline V lookup: CDR1 DFQATT, CDR2 SNEGSKA (reference sequence). CDR3 sequence reads: CSARDLGEGRETQYF. As DNA, the CDR3 is TGCAGTGCTAGAGATCTGGGGGAGGGCCGGGAGACCCAGTACTTC.

The chain is built from TRBV12-3 or TRBV12-4 and TRBJ2-7, with 10 positions matching TRBD2. Trimming at V came to 4 bases and at J to 1 base, leaving 13 bases not matched to a gene. The CDR3 spans 18 residues. The CDR3 DNA reads as TGTGCCAGCAGTTCTCGACTAGCGGGCCTTGGTATATCCTACGAGCAGTACTTC. The encoded protein is CASSSRLAGLGISYEQYF.

This rearrangement joins TRBV11-2 to TRBJ2-1, with D hard to call. V lost 0 bases, J lost 0 bases, and 12 bases lay in between. Germline assignment: CDR1 SGHAT and CDR2 FQNNGV. The CDR3 is 17 residues long. The CDR3 DNA follows: TGTGCCAGCAGCTTAGATCAGGAATTGAGCTCCTACAATGAGCAGTTCTTC. Amino acid sequence: CASSLDQELSSYNEQFF. Complete variable domain (other parts from reference TRBV11-2 and TRBJ2-1): EAGVAQSPRYKIIEKRQSVAFWCNPISGHATLYWYQQILGQGPKLLIQFQNNGVVDDSQLPKDRFSAERLKGVDSTLKIQPAKLEDSAVYLCASSLDQELSSYNEQFFGPGTRLTVL.

This clonotype turned up a few times. This chain connects TRBV24-1 to TRBJ2-1; D is perhaps TRBD2 (6 bases). Trimming took 3 bases from V and 0 from J, leaving 14 bases between them. The germline gives CDR1 KGHDR, CDR2 SFDVKD. This CDR3 has 17 residues. The CDR3: CATSDLQRACSYNEQFF. CDR3 in DNA: TGTGCCACCAGTGATCTCCAGCGGGCTTGCTCCTACAATGAGCAGTTCTTC.

This chain's CDR3 is CARFSGPTYNEQFF. The CDR3 region has the DNA TGTGCCAGGTTTAGCGGACCGACCTACAATGAGCAGTTCTTC. V and J are TRBV6-2 or TRBV6-3 and TRBJ2-1; D might be TRBD2 (6 bases). The V gene lost 9 bases and the J gene lost 2 bases, with 14 bases spanning the gap. In germline, CDR1 is MNHEY, CDR2 SVGEGT. This CDR3 is built from 14 residues.

V is TRBV24-1 and J is TRBJ2-5, with TRBD1 matching over 9 bases. The CDR3 extends over 16 amino acids. Trimming at V came to 4 bases and at J to 5 bases, leaving 10 bases not matched to a gene. Germline V gene sequence: CDR1 KGHDR, CDR2 SFDVKD. Here the CDR3 reads CATSETGGDRKETQYF. CDR3 sequence (DNA): TGTGCCACCAGTGAAACAGGGGGCGATCGAAAGGAGACCCAGTACTTC.

The V and J genes are TRBV19 and TRBJ2-7, with D tentatively TRBD2 (6 bases). CDR1 and CDR2 from the germline V gene are LNHDA and SQIVND (reference sequence). V was pared by 2 bases and J by 3 bases, with 17 bases between. The CDR3 is 16 amino acids. The CDR3 coding sequence is TGTGCCAGTAGTATATTAAGAGGGACTCCAAACTACGAGCAGTACTTC. Protein product: CASSILRGTPNYEQYF.

The genes are TRBV11-2 and TRBJ2-2; D gene unclear. Trimming pared 1 base from V and 2 bases from J, leaving 8 bases between. This CDR3 comprises 15 residues. Germline V gene sequence: CDR1 SGHAT, CDR2 FQNNGV. The CDR3 is CASSLAPRNTGELFF. The CDR3 nucleotides read TGTGCCAGCAGCTTAGCCCCCAGAAACACCGGGGAGCTGTTTTTT.

This clonotype was detected many times. J is TRBJ2-1 and V is TRBV29-1, with 7 bases that match TRBD2. Germline trimming cut 3 bases from V and 4 bases from J; bases unmatched to any gene: 0. CDR3 size: 12 residues. Germline V gene sequence: CDR1 SQVTM, CDR2 ANQGSEA. The CDR3 nucleotides are TGCAGCGTTGAGCGGGGGTACAATGAGCAGTTCTTC. It specifies CSVERGYNEQFF.

V gene TRBV11-2 combines with J gene TRBJ1-6, with D possibly being TRBD1 (6 bases). The CDR3 totals 13 residues. CDR1 SGHAT and CDR2 FQNNGV come from the germline V gene. V was trimmed by 8 bases and J by 4 bases, leaving 9 bases between them. CDR3: CASVQGYNSPLHF. The CDR3 coding sequence is TGTGCCAGCGTCCAGGGGTATAATTCACCCCTCCACTTT. The full variable domain, completed using reference TRBV11-2 and TRBJ1-6, is EAGVAQSPRYKIIEKRQSVAFWCNPISGHATLYWYQQILGQGPKLLIQFQNNGVVDDSQLPKDRFSAERLKGVDSTLKIQPAKLEDSAVYLCASVQGYNSPLHFGNGTRLTVT.

This chain connects TRBV28 to TRBJ2-7; 11 bases are shared with TRBD2. V lost 6 bases and J lost 4; bases outside the gene matches: 11. The CDR3 length is 16 residues. From germline, CDR1 is MDHEN and CDR2 SYDVKM. The CDR3 region is CASRRKPASGGYEQYF. Written as DNA, the CDR3 is TGTGCCAGCAGACGAAAGCCGGCTAGCGGGGGGTACGAGCAGTACTTC.

This clonotype was counted a few times. V gene TRBV12-3 or TRBV12-4 combines with J gene TRBJ2-2; the match to TRBD2 covers 9 bases. The CDR3 is made up of 19 amino acids. With 0 bases clipped from V and 5 bases from J, the junction kept 13 bases outside the gene matches. CDR3 sequence reads: CASSLARGGGGAETGELFF. The CDR3 bases are TGTGCCAGCAGTTTAGCTCGAGGAGGCGGGGGGGCGGAAACCGGGGAGCTGTTTTTT.

J is TRBJ2-7 and V is TRBV23-1; D ambiguous. TRBV23-1 is marked as an open reading frame, function uncertain. The CDR3 is made up of 13 amino acids. The ends were cut back, 5 bases at V and 3 bases at J, with 11 bases in the middle. The DNA for the CDR3 is TGCGCCAGCAGTACCGACCTTTACTACGAGCAGTACTTC. Encoded protein: CASSTDLYYEQYF.

V is TRBV10-3 and J is TRBJ2-3; D uncertain. This CDR3 is built from 13 residues. V dropped 8 bases and J dropped 0 bases, with 9 bases sitting between them. Germline V lookup: CDR1 ENHRY, CDR2 SYGVKD. The CDR3 region has the DNA TGTGCCATCTCTGCTCATAGCACAGATACGCAGTATTTT. It codes for CAISAHSTDTQYF.

There are a few counts of this clonotype. As DNA, the CDR3 is TGTGCCAGCAGTTACTCAAGGCCAACAAGCAACACCGGGGAGCTGTTTTTT. It codes for CASSYSRPTSNTGELFF. The rearrangement uses TRBV6-5 and TRBJ2-2, with no clear D. V lost 0 bases to trimming and J lost 2 bases, with 13 bases between them. CDR1 and CDR2 from the germline V gene are MNHEY and SVGAGI. The CDR3 is 17 residues long.

This clonotype came up a few times. J is TRBJ2-2 and V is TRBV3-1, with D unclear. Trimming took off 0 bases at V and 4 bases at J, with 9 bases between the two ends. The CDR3 consists of 15 residues. Germline assignment: CDR1 LGHDT and CDR2 YNNKEL (reference sequence). The CDR3 here is CASSQELRLTGELFF. The CDR3 DNA sequence: TGTGCCAGCAGCCAAGAACTACGACTCACCGGGGAGCTGTTTTTT. Full variable domain (remainder filled in from reference TRBV3-1 and TRBJ2-2): DTAVSQTPKYLVTQMGNDKSIKCEQNLGHDTMYWYKQDSKKFLKIMFSYNNKELIINETVPNRFSPKSPDKAHLNLHINSLELGDSAVYFCASSQELRLTGELFFGEGSRLTVL.

A few counts support this clonotype. A junction end diverges from the germline sequence, so it may reflect a read error. The chain joins TRBV29-1 to TRBJ2-7, with D tentatively TRBD1 or TRBD2 (5 bases each). Germline V gene lookup returns CDR1 SQVTM and CDR2 ANQGSEA. The CDR3 sequence is 12 residues long. The CDR3 spells CSVEGDGFEQYF. CDR3 bases: TGCAGCGTAGAAGGGGACGGGTTTGAGCAGTACTTC.

This clonotype was detected a few times. CDR3 DNA sequence: TGCGCCAGCAGCCGCTCACTAGCGGGGGGCGGGGAGCTGTTTTTT. Its translation is CASSRSLAGGGELFF. V is TRBV4-1 and J is TRBJ2-2; TRBD2 matches at 12 bases. V was pared by 4 bases and J by 7 bases, with 4 bases of the junction left unmatched. Germline values: CDR1 MGHRA, CDR2 YSYEKL. The CDR3 totals 15 residues.

This clonotype was seen a few times. This rearrangement joins TRBV2 to TRBJ2-7; D gene ambiguous. CDR3 length: 12 residues. The ends were cut back, 7 bases at V and 7 bases at J, with 14 bases in the middle. Germline values: CDR1 SNHLY, CDR2 FYNNEI. CDR3 region: CASTAWVEEQYF. The DNA of the CDR3 is TGTGCCAGCACCGCTTGGGTTGAAGAGCAGTACTTC.

The chain combines TRBV11-2 with TRBJ2-1; TRBD2 matches 11 bases. The germline V gene has CDR1 SGHAT and CDR2 FQNNGV. CDR3 length: 17 residues. Trimming removed 6 bases from V and 6 bases from J; junction bases left unmatched: 13. The CDR3 loop is CASSSWSLAGDSNEQFF. In DNA, the CDR3 is TGTGCCAGCAGTTCATGGTCACTAGCGGGAGACAGCAATGAGCAGTTCTTC.

The sample holds a few counts of this clonotype. The rearrangement joins TRBV12-3 or TRBV12-4 to TRBJ1-4; 8 nucleotides line up with TRBD1. The trim removed 2 bases at V and 7 bases at J, leaving 3 bases unmatched. There are 14 residues in the CDR3. CDR3 DNA sequence: TGTGCCAGCAGTTTAAACAGGGGGGGTGAAAAACTGTTTTTT. Its protein product is CASSLNRGGEKLFF.